This TCR beta chain was documented in a study of OX40 agonist ivuxolimab in advanced cancers. Some background on the complete study: The costimulatory receptor OX40 (CD134) was targeted by ivuxolimab, a fully human IgG2 agonistic monoclonal antibody. The paper covers the monotherapy dose-escalation part of the phase I ivuxolimab trial, which included N ≈ 52 patients. Partial responses occurred in three dose-escalation patients: two with cutaneous melanoma and one with hepatocellular carcinoma. Patients were allowed to have had prior anti-PD-1, anti-PD-L1 or anti-CTLA-4 therapy, and 30% to 40% of the dose-escalation patients had been treated with checkpoint inhibitors. Intravenous ivuxolimab was administered to patients every 2 weeks at six dose levels: 0.01, 0.1, 0.3, 1.5, 3 and 10 mg/kg. Of the approximately 50 patients in dose escalation, about 20 had hepatocellular carcinoma, about 15 had melanoma, 9 had renal cell carcinoma and 9 had head and neck cancer. Peripheral TCRbeta sequencing aimed to test whether ivuxolimab altered TCR sequence diversity and caused clonal T-cell expansion. A male proportion of roughly 85% and a mean age of 60 years, ranging from about 20 to 80, were recorded for the dose-escalation cohort.

The trial excluded patients who had a history of autoimmune disease or who were on systemic immunosuppression. Peripheral blood for TCR sequencing was collected from all dose cohorts at baseline, on cycle 4 day 1, and on cycle 7 day 1. Samples were obtained from an open-label, multicenter, first-in-human phase I dose-escalation trial of ivuxolimab. Adults with locally advanced or metastatic melanoma, renal cell, hepatocellular, or head and neck squamous cell carcinoma were enrolled in the trial. Before TCR sequencing, CD4+ T cells and CD8+ T cells were sorted from peripheral blood as separate populations. As concerns this clone: Its specific antigen is unknown. Qualities for individual bases were not recorded, and no much larger clone is one base off.

Genomic DNA was isolated from the sorted cells so that the TCRbeta CDR3 region could be sequenced. The immunoSEQ Assay was used for sequencing of TCRbeta CDR3 regions. The table was pulled from immuneACCESS by TCRdb, which kept in-frame rearrangements only. Such tables lose some clones; where checked, under half of the loss comes from unresolved V genes, and the rest has no known cause. This sample gives 77,000 or so clones in total; 88% of them show up just once. The ten largest account for over 0.75% of the sample. General conclusions and limits of the study: Clonal expansion of both CD4+ and CD8+ blood T cells was observed from baseline to week 6 at doses 0.1 to 3.0 mg/kg. Low levels of normalized T-cell clonal expansion were also seen in some patients who did not respond. In the 0.1-3.0 mg/kg groups, partial responders had among the lowest normalized peripheral clonal expansion, particularly in CD8+ T cells. The antigen specificity of the peripheral T cells that underwent clonal expansion was not determined. On average, CD8+ T cells showed more expanded clones than CD4+ T cells after ivuxolimab.

The source of this sequence is an adult with an advanced solid tumor such as melanoma, head and neck, liver or kidney cancer. Source: CD4+ or CD8+ T cells sorted from blood, taken in a trial of the OX40 agonist ivuxolimab.

Here the CDR3 is given as CAISEKQGYPYEQYF. The DNA sequence reads TGTGCCATCAGTGAAAAACAGGGTTATCCCTACGAGCAGTACTTC. The V gene is TRBV10-3 and the J gene is TRBJ2-7; TRBD1 is a possible D gene, resting on 6 matching bases. The CDR3, cysteine through phenylalanine, is 15 amino acids long. Only CDR3 DNA is held: 45 bases, read in frame from base 1. Reading the germline V gene gives CDR1 ENHRY and CDR2 SYGVKD. Between the V and J ends, shortened by 3 bases and 2 bases respectively, the junction contains 14 bases.